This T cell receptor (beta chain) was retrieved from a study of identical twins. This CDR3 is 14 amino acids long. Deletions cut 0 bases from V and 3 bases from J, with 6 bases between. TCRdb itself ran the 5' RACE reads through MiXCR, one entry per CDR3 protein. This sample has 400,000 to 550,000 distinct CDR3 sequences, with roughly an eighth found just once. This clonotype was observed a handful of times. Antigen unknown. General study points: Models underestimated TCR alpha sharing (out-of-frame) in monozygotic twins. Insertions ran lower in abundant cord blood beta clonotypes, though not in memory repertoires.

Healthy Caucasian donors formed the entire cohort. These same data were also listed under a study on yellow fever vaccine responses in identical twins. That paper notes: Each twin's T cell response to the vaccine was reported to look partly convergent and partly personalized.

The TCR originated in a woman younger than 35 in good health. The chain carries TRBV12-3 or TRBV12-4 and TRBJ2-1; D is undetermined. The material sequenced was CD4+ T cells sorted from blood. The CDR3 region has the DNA TGTGCCAGCAGTTTAGCGAGGTACTACAATGAGCAGTTCTTC. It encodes CASSLARYYNEQFF.